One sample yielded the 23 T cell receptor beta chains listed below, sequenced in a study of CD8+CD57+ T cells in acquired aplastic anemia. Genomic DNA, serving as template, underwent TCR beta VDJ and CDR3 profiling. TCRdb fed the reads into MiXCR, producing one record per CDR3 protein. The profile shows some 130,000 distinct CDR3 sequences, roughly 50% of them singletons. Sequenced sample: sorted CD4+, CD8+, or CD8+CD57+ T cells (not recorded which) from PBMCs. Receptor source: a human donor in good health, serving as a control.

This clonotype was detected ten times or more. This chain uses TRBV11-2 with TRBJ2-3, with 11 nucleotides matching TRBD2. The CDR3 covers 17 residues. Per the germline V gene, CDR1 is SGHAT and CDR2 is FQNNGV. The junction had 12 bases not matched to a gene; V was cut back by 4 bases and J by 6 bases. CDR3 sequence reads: CASSSLGLAGGGDTQYF. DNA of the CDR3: TGTGCCAGCAGCTCGCTTGGGCTAGCGGGGGGCGGTGATACGCAGTATTTT.

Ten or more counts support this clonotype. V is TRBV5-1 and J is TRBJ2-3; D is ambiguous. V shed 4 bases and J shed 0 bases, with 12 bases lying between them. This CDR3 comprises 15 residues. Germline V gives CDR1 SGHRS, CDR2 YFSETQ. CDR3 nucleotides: TGCGCCAGCAGCCCAGGTAGGCAGAGCACAGATACGCAGTATTTT. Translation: CASSPGRQSTDTQYF.

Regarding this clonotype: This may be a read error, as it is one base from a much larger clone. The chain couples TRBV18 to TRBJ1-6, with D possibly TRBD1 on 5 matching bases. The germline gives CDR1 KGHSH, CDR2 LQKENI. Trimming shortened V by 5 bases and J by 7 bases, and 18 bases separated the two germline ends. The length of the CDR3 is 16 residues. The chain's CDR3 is CASSKSDMGVNSPLHF. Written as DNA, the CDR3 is TGTGCCAGCTCAAAGTCGGACATGGGGGTCAATTCACCCCTCCACTTT.

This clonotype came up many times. DNA of the CDR3: TGTGCCAGCAGTTATAGGGGACCTAATAATTCACCCCTCCACTTT. Its translation: CASSYRGPNNSPLHF. The rearrangement uses TRBV6-6 and TRBJ1-6; tentatively, D is TRBD1 (5 bases). V lost 3 bases and J lost 5, with 11 bases in between. The CDR3 has 15 residues. Germline V gives CDR1 MNHNY, CDR2 SVGAGI (reference sequence).

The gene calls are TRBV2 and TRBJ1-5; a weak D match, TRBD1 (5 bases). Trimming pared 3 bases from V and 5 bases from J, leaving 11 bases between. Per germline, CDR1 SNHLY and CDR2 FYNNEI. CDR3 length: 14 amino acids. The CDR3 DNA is TGTGCCAGCAGTGATTTAAGGGGAGATCAGCCCCAGCATTTT. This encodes CASSDLRGDQPQHF.

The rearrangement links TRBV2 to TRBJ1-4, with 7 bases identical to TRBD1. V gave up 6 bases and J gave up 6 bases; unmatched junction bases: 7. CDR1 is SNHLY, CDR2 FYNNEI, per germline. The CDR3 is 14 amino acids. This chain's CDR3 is CASSRDRGDEKLFF. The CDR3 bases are TGTGCCAGCAGCCGGGACAGAGGAGATGAAAAACTGTTTTTT.

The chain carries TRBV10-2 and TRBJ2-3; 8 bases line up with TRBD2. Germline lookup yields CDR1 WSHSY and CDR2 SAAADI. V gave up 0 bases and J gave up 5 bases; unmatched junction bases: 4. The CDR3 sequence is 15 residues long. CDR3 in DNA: TGCGCCAGCAGTGAGTCCGCGGGGGGCCAAGATACGCAGTATTTT. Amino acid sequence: CASSESAGGQDTQYF.

The CDR3 DNA follows: TGTGCCACCAGCAGAGAGACAACAGGCCTCTCTGGAAACACCATATATTTT. Translated, it gives CATSRETTGLSGNTIYF. The chain joins TRBV15 to TRBJ1-3; tentative D call: TRBD1 (5 bases). This CDR3 region has 17 residues. Looked up from germline, CDR1 is LNHNV and CDR2 is YYDKDF (reference sequence). The V end was cut by 0 bases, the J end by 0 bases, with 12 bases between.

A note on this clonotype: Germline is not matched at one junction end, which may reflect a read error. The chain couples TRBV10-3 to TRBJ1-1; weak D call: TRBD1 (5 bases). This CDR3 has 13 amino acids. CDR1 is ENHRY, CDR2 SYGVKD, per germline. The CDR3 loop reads CAISDGQGARALF. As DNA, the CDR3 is TGTGCCATCAGTGACGGACAAGGGGCGAGAGCTCTCTTT.

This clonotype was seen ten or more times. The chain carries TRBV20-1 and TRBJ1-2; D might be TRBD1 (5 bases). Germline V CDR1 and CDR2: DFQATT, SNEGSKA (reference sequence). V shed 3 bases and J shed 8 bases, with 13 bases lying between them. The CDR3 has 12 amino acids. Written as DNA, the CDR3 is TGCAGTGCTAGGGGTGTGGGGGACGGCTACACCTTC. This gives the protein CSARGVGDGYTF.

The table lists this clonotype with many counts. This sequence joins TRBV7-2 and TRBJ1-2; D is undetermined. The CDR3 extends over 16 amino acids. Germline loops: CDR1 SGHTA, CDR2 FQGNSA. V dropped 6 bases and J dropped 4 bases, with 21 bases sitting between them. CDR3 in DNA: TGTGCCAGCAGTTCCCCCCGGAGGGCAGCCGGCTATGGCTACACCTTC. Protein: CASSSPRRAAGYGYTF.

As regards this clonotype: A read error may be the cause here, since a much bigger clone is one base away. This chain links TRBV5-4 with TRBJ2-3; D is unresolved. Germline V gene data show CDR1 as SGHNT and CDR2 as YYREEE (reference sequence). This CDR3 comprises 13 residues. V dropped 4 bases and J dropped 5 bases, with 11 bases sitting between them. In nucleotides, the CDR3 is TGTGCCAGCAGCACGATACGACAAGATACGCAGTATTTT. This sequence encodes CASSTIRQDTQYF.

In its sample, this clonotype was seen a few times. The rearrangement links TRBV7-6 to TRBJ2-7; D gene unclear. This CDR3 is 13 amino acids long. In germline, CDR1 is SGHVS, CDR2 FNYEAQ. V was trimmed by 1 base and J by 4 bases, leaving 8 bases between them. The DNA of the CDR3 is TGTGCCAGCAGCTTAGAACGCGTGTACGAGCAGTACTTC. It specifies CASSLERVYEQYF.

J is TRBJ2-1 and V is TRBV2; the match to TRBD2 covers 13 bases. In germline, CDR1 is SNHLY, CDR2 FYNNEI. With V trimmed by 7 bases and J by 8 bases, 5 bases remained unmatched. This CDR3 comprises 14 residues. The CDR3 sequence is CASKTSGGADEQFF. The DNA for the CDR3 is TGTGCCAGCAAAACTAGCGGGGGGGCCGATGAGCAGTTCTTC. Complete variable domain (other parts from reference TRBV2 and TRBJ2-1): EPEVTQTPSHQVTQMGQEVILRCVPISNHLYFYWYRQILGQKVEFLVSFYNNEISEKSEIFDDQFSVERPDGSNFTLKIRSTKLEDSAMYFCASKTSGGADEQFFGPGTRLTVL.

CDR3 protein: CASSLRHDTQYF. CDR3 in DNA: TGTGCCAGCAGTCTACGCCACGATACGCAGTATTTT. The genes are TRBV25-1 and TRBJ2-3; D gene uncertain. Trimming shortened V by 5 bases and J by 6 bases, and 9 bases separated the two germline ends. The germline V gene has CDR1 MGHDK and CDR2 SYGVNS. This CDR3 has 12 amino acids.

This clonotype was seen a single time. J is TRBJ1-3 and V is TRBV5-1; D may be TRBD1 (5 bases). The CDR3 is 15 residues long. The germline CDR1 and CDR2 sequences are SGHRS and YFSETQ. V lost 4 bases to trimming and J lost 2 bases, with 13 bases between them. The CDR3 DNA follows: TGCGCCAGCAGCGACCCGGCAGGGACTGGAAACACCATATATTTT. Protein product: CASSDPAGTGNTIYF. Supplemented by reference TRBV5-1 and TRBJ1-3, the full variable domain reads KAGVTQTPRYLIKTRGQQVTLSCSPISGHRSVSWYQQTPGQGLQFLFEYFSETQRNKGNFPGRFSGRQFSNSRSEMNVSTLELGDSALYLCASSDPAGTGNTIYFGEGSWLTVV.

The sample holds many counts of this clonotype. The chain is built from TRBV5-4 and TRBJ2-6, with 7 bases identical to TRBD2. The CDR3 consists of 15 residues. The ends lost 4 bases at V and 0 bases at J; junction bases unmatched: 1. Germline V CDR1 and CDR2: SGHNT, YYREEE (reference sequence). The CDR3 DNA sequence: TGTGCCAGCAGCCGGGACTACTCTGGGGCCAACGTCCTGACTTTC. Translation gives CASSRDYSGANVLTF.

Here the CDR3 DNA reads TGTGCCATCAGTGACGGGGGGTCACCCCTCCACTTT. It is translated as CAISDGGSPLHF. This sequence joins TRBV10-3 and TRBJ1-6; TRBD1 is a possible D gene (5 bases). Germline values: CDR1 ENHRY, CDR2 SYGVKD. This CDR3 has 12 amino acids. The V end was cut by 3 bases, the J end by 10 bases, with 7 bases between.

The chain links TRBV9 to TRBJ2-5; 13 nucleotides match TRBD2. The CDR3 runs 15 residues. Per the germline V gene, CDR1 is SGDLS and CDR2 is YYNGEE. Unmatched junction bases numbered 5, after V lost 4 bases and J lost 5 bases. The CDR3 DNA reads TGTGCCAGCAGCACTAGCGGGGGGGCCGGGGAGACCCAGTACTTC. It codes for CASSTSGGAGETQYF.

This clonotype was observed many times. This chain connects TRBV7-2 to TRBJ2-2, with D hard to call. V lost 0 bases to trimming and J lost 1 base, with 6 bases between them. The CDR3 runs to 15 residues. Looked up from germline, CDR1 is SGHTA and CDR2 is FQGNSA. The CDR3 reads CASSLAPRNTGELFF. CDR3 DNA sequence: TGTGCCAGCAGCTTAGCGCCGCGGAACACCGGGGAGCTGTTTTTT.

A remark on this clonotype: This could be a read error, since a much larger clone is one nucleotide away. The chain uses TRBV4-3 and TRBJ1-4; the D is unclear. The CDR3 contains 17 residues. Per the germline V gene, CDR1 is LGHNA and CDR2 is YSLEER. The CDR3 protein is CASSQELIRGTYEKLLF. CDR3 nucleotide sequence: TGCGCCAGCAGCCAAGAACTCATACGGGGAACTTATGAAAAACTGCTTTTT.

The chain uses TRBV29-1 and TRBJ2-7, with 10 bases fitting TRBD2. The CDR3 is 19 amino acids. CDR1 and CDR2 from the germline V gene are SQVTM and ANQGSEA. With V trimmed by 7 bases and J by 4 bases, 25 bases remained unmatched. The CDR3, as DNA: TGCAGCGCTGTCATTTACCGATTTAGGGCTAGCGGGGGTTCTTACGAGCAGTACTTC. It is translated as CSAVIYRFRASGGSYEQYF.

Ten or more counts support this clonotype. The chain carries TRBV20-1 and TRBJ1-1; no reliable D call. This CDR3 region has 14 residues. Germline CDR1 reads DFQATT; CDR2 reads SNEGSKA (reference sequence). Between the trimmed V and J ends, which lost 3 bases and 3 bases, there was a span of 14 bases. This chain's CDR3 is CSASISLLDTEAFF. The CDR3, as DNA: TGCAGTGCTAGTATTTCTTTATTGGACACTGAAGCTTTCTTT.